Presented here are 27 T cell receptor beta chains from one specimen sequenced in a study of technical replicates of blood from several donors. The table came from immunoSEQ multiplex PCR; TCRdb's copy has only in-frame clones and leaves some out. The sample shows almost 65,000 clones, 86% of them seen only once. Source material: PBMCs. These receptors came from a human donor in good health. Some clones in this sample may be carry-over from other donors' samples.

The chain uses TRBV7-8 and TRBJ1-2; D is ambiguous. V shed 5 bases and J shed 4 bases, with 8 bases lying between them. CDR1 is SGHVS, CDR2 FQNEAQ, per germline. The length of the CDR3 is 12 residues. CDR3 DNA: TGTGCCAGCAGCACACGTCCCTATGGCTACACCTTC. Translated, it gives CASSTRPYGYTF. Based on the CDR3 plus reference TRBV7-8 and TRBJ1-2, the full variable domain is GAGVSQSPRYKVAKRGQDVALRCDPISGHVSLFWYQQALGQGPEFLTYFQNEAQLDKSGLPSDRFFAERPEGSVSTLKIQRTQQEDSAVYLCASSTRPYGYTFGSGTRLTVV.

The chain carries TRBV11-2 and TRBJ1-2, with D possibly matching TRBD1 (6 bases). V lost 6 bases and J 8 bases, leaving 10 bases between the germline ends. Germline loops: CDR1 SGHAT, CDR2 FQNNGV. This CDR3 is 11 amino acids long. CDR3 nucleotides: TGTGCCAGCAGTACCGGACAGGGCTACACCTTC. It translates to CASSTGQGYTF.

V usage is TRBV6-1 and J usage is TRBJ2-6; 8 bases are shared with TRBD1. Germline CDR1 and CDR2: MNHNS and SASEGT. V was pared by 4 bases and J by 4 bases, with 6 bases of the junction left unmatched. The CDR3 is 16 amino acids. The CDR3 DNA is TGTGCCAGCAGTGCAAGACAGGGGACAGGGGCCAACGTCCTGACTTTC. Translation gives CASSARQGTGANVLTF.

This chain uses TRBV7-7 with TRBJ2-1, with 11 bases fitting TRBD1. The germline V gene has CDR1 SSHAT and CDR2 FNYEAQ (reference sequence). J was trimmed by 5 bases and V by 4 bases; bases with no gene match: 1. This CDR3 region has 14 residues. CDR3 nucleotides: TGTGCCAGCAGCTCGGACAGGGGGCACAATGAGCAGTTCTTC. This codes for CASSSDRGHNEQFF.

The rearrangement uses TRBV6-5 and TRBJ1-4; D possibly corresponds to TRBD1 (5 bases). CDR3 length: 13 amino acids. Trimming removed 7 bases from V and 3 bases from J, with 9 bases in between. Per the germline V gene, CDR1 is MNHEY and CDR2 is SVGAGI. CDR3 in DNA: TGTGCCAGCATGGACATTCCTAATGAAAAACTGTTTTTT. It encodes CASMDIPNEKLFF.

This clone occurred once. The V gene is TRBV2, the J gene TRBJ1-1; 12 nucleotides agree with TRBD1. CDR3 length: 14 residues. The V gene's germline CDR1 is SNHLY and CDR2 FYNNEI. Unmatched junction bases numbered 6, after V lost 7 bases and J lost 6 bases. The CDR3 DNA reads TGTGCCAGCACCCGGGACAGGGGGCTAGCTGAAGCTTTCTTT. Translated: CASTRDRGLAEAFF.

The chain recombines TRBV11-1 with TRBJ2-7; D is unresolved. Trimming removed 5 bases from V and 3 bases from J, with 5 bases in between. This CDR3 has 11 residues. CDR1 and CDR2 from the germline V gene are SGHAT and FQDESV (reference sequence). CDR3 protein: CASSNIYEQYF. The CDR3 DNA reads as TGTGCCAGCAGCAATATCTACGAGCAGTACTTC.

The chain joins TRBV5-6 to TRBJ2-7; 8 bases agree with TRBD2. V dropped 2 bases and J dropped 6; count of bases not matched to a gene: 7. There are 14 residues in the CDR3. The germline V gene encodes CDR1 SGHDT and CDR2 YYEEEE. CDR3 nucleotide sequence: TGTGCCAGCAGCTTCACCGGGAGGGCCGCCGAGCAGTACTTC. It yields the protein CASSFTGRAAEQYF.

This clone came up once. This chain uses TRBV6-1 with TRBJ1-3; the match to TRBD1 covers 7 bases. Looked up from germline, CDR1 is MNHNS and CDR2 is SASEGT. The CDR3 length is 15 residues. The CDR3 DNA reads TGTGCTACCCAGAAAGGGGACAGAGCTGGAAACACCATATATTTT. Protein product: CATQKGDRAGNTIYF.

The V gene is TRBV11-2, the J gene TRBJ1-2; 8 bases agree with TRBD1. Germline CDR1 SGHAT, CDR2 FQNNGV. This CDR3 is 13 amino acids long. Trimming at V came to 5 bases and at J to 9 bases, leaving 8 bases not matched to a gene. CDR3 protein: CASSPTGGASYTF. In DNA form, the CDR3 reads TGTGCCAGCAGCCCTACAGGGGGAGCTAGCTACACCTTC.

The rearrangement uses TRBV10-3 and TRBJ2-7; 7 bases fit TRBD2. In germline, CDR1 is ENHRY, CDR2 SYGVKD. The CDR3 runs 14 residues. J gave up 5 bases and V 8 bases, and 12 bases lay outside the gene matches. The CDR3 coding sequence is TGTGCCATCGGGAGGGACGGCCTCGAGAACGAGCAGTACTTC. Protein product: CAIGRDGLENEQYF.

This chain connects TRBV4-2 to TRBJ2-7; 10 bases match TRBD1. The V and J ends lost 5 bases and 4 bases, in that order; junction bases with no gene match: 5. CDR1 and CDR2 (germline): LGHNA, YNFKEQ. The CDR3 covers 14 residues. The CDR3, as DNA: TGTGCCAGCAGCGAAGGGGGACAGGGGTACGAGCAGTACTTC. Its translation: CASSEGGQGYEQYF.

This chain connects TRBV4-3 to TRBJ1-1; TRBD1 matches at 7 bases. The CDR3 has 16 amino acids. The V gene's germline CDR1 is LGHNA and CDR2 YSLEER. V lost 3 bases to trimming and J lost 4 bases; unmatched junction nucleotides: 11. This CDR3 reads CASSQARGRGSTEAFF. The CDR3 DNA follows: TGCGCCAGCAGCCAGGCCCGGGGCAGGGGGAGCACTGAAGCTTTCTTT.

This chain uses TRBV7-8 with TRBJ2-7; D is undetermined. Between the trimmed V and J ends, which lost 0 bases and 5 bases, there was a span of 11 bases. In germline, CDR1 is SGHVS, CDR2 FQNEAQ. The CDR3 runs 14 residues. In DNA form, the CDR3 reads TGTGCCAGCAGCTTAGCGAGGCAGATTAACGAGCAGTACTTC. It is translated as CASSLARQINEQYF.

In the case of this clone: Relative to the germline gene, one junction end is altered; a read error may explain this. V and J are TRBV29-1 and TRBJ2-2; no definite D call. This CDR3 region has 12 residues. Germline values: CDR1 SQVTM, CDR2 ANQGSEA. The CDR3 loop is CSVVLNSGELFF. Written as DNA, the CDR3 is TGCAGCGTTGTTCTGAACTCCGGGGAGCTGTTTTTT.

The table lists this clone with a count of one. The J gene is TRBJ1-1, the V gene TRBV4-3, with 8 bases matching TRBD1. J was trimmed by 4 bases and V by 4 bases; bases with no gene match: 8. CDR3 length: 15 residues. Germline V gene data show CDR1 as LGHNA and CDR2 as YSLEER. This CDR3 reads CASSRSRGLGTEAFF. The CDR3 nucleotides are TGCGCCAGCAGCCGGAGCAGGGGGCTGGGCACTGAAGCTTTCTTT.

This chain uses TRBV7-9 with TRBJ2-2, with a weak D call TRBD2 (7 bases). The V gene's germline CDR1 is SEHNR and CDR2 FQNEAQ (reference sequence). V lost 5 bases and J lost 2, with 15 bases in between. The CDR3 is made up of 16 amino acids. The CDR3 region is CASSVRRGPNTGELFF. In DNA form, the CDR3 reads TGTGCCAGCAGCGTAAGGCGGGGGCCCAACACCGGGGAGCTGTTTTTT.

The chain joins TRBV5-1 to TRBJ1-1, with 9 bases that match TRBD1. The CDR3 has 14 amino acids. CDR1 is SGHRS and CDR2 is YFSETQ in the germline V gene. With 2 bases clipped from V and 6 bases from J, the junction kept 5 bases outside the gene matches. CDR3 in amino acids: CASSFPDRGSEAFF. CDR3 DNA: TGCGCCAGCAGCTTTCCAGACAGGGGGTCTGAAGCTTTCTTT.

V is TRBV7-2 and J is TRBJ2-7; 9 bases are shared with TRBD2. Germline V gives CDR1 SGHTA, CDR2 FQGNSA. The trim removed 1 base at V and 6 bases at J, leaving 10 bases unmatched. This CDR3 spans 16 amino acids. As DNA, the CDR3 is TGTGCCAGCAGCTTAGATGGCGGGGGGGCCTGGGGCGAGCAGTACTTC. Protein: CASSLDGGGAWGEQYF.

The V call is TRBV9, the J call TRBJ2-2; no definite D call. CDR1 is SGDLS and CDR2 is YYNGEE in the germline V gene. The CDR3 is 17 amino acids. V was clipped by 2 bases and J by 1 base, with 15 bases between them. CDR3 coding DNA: TGTGCCAGCAGCGTCCCAGGCCAGATCGGGAACACCGGGGAGCTGTTTTTT. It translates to CASSVPGQIGNTGELFF. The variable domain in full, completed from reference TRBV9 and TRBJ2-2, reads DSGVTQTPKHLITATGQRVTLRCSPRSGDLSVYWYQQSLDQGLQFLIQYYNGEERAKGNILERFSAQQFPDLHSELNLSSLELGDSALYFCASSVPGQIGNTGELFFGEGSRLTVL.

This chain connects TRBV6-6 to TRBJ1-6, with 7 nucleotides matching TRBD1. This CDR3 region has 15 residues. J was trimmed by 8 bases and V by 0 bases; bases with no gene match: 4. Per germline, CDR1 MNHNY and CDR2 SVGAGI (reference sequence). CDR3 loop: CASSYSSQGDSPLHF. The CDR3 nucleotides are TGTGCCAGCAGTTACTCGAGTCAGGGGGATTCACCCCTCCACTTT.

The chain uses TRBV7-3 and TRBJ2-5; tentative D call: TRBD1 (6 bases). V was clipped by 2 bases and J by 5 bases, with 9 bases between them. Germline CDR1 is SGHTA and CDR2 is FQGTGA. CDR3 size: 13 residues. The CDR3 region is CASSLGQMETQYF. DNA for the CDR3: TGTGCCAGCAGCTTAGGACAGATGGAGACCCAGTACTTC.

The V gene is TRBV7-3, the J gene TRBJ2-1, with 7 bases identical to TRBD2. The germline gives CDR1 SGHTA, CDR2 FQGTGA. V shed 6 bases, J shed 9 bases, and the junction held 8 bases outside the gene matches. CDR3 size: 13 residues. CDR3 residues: CASSPGGWGEQFF. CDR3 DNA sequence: TGTGCCAGCAGTCCGGGAGGCTGGGGTGAGCAGTTCTTC. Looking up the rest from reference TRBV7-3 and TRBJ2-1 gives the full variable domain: GAGVSQTPSNKVTEKGKYVELRCDPISGHTALYWYRQSLGQGPEFLIYFQGTGAADDSGLPNDRFFAVRPEGSVSTLKIQRTERGDSAVYLCASSPGGWGEQFFGPGTRLTVL.

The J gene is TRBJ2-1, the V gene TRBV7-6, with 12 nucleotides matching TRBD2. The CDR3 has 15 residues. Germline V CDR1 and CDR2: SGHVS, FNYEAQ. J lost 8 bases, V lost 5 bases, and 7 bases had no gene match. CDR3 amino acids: CASSRTTSGSDEQFF. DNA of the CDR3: TGTGCCAGCAGCCGGACGACTAGCGGGAGCGATGAGCAGTTCTTC.

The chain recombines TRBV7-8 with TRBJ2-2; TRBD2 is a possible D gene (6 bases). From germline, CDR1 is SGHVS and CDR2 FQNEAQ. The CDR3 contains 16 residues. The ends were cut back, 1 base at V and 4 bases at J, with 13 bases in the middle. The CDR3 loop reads CASSLGGGAGTGELFF. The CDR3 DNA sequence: TGTGCCAGCAGCTTAGGGGGCGGGGCAGGCACCGGGGAGCTGTTTTTT.

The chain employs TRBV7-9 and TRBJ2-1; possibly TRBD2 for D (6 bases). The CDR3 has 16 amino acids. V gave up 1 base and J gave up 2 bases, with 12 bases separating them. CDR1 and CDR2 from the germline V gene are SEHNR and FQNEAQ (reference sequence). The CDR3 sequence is CASSLGGGNPYNEQFF. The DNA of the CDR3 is TGTGCCAGCAGCTTAGGTGGAGGGAACCCCTACAATGAGCAGTTCTTC.

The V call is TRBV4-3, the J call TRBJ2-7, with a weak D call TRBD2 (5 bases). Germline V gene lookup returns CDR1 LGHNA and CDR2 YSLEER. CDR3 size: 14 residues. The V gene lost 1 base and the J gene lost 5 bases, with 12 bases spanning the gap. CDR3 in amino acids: CASSQGGRTNEQYF. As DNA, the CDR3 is TGCGCCAGCAGCCAAGGAGGGAGAACCAACGAGCAGTACTTC.